This entry concerns a single T cell receptor (beta chain). Its antigen is still unknown. RNA was isolated and reverse transcribed to cDNA, the sequencing template. Produced via immunoSEQ multiplex PCR; TCRdb's table is partial and in-frame only. Counted here are 98,000 or so clones, 50% to 70% occurring once; the ten biggest clones make up roughly 25%. This entry belongs to a study of CD8+ T cells in alopecia areata. Germline-derived CDR1 and CDR2 are MNHEY and SMNVEV (reference sequence). The CDR3 has 13 residues. Trimming took off 3 bases at V and 4 bases at J, with 10 bases between the two ends. Patients with alopecia areata provided lesional scalp punch biopsies as well as peripheral blood. Study-level points and caveats: Affected scalp, especially in alopecia totalis/universalis, had a higher clonality than normal scalp did. Mice showed TCR sharing more clearly than patients did, possibly owing to HLA. Among the cells sequenced in scalp samples are also the resident alphabeta T cells of normal skin.

The chain combines TRBV27 with TRBJ2-7; D is uncertain. Sequencing input: NKG2D-low CD8+ T cells sorted from blood. The sequence was obtained from a human donor with alopecia areata. The chain's CDR3 is CASSFSLLYEQYF. The CDR3 DNA is TGTGCCAGCAGTTTCTCCCTCTTATACGAGCAGTACTTC.